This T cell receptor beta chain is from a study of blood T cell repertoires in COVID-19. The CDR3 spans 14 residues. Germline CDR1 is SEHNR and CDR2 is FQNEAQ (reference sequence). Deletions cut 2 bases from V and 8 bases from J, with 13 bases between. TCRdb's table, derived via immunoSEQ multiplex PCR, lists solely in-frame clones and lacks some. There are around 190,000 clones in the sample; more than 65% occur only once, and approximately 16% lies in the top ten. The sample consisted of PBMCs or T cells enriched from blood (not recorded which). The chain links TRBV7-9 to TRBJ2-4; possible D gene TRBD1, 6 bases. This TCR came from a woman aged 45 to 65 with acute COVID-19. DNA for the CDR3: TGTGCCAGCAGCTTAATCAGGGGTGACGACATTCAGTACTTC. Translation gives CASSLIRGDDIQYF.